Following are 10 T cell receptor beta chains from one sample sequenced in a study of CD4 T cell repertoires in COVID-19. These memory T cells were uncultured and sequenced directly after ex vivo isolation. Produced via immunoSEQ multiplex PCR; TCRdb's table is partial and in-frame only. This sample has 23,000 or so clones, with roughly 91% found just once. This specimen was central memory CD4+ T cells from blood, taken before the COVID-19 pandemic. These receptor sequences come from a human donor who had COVID-19.

V and J are TRBV23-1 and TRBJ1-5, with D hard to call. TRBV23-1 has ORF status, its function being uncertain. V dropped 5 bases and J dropped 0 bases, with 17 bases sitting between them. CDR3 size: 17 residues. The CDR3 nucleotides read TGCGCCAGCAGTAAGGCAGGACCGGACTATAGCAATCAGCCCCAGCATTTT. It codes for CASSKAGPDYSNQPQHF.

The chain has TRBV9 and TRBJ1-5; tentatively, D is TRBD1 (6 bases). V lost 3 bases and J lost 3, with 10 bases in between. The CDR3 contains 14 residues. The V gene's germline CDR1 is SGDLS and CDR2 YYNGEE. CDR3 in amino acids: CASSAGQFNQPQHF. CDR3 coding DNA: TGTGCCAGCAGCGCCGGACAGTTCAATCAGCCCCAGCATTTT.

The gene calls are TRBV20-1 and TRBJ1-4; no clear D gene. The germline CDR1 and CDR2 sequences are DFQATT and SNEGSKA (reference sequence). Trimming pared 7 bases from V and 5 bases from J, leaving 8 bases between. The CDR3 length is 11 residues. CDR3 in DNA: TGCAGTGGGGGAGGGAATGAAAAACTGTTTTTT. Encoded protein: CSGGGNEKLFF.

The chain couples TRBV4-2 to TRBJ1-1; 8 bases are a match to TRBD1. V trimming: 2 bases; J trimming: 4 bases; junction bases outside the gene matches: 3. Germline loops: CDR1 LGHNA, CDR2 YNFKEQ. The CDR3 is made up of 14 amino acids. The CDR3 sequence is CASSQLTGGTEAFF. For the CDR3, the DNA is TGTGCCAGCAGCCAACTTACAGGGGGCACTGAAGCTTTCTTT.

V usage is TRBV6-1 and J usage is TRBJ2-7; the match to TRBD2 covers 13 bases. The CDR3 has 14 amino acids. Germline CDR1 is MNHNS and CDR2 is SASEGT. Trimming removed 5 bases from V and 10 bases from J; junction bases left unmatched: 8. The CDR3 nucleotides read TGTGCCAGCAGTAACCAAGGACTAGCGGGAGTTCAGTACTTC. It translates to CASSNQGLAGVQYF.

V usage is TRBV5-1 and J usage is TRBJ2-7, with TRBD1 as a possible D gene (6 bases). The CDR3 is made up of 15 amino acids. V lost 0 bases and J 1 base, leaving 11 bases between the germline ends. CDR1 is SGHRS, CDR2 YFSETQ, per germline. The CDR3 bases are TGCGCCAGCAGCTTGGAGGGACACCGATCCTACGAGCAGTACTTC. Amino acids: CASSLEGHRSYEQYF.

The chain uses TRBV6-4 and TRBJ1-1; D may be TRBD1 (6 bases). CDR1 and CDR2 (germline): MRHNA, SNTAGT. V was trimmed by 6 bases and J by 7 bases, leaving 9 bases between them. The CDR3 is 11 amino acids. CDR3 nucleotide sequence: TGTGCCAGCAGCTTGACAGGTGAAGCTTTCTTT. It encodes CASSLTGEAFF.

The chain carries TRBV2 and TRBJ2-3; 7 bases line up with TRBD2. Trimming took 3 bases from V and 0 from J; bases not matched to a gene: 6. CDR3 length: 16 amino acids. Germline V lookup: CDR1 SNHLY, CDR2 FYNNEI. CDR3 protein: CASSEERDPSTDTQYF. Here the CDR3 DNA reads TGTGCCAGCAGTGAGGAGCGGGATCCTAGCACAGATACGCAGTATTTT.

The chain uses TRBV7-6 and TRBJ2-7, with 7 bases lining up with TRBD1. The CDR3 consists of 15 residues. The ends lost 4 bases at V and 0 bases at J; junction bases unmatched: 6. Germline V gene lookup returns CDR1 SGHVS and CDR2 FNYEAQ. CDR3 coding DNA: TGTGCCAGCAGCTCGGGGACAGCCCGCTCCTACGAGCAGTACTTC. It specifies CASSSGTARSYEQYF. Using reference TRBV7-6 and TRBJ2-7 for the parts outside the CDR3, the full variable domain is GAGVSQSPRYKVTKRGQDVALRCDPISGHVSLYWYRQALGQGPEFLTYFNYEAQQDKSGLPNDRFSAERPEGSISTLTIQRTEQRDSAMYRCASSSGTARSYEQYFGPGTRLTVT.

V gene TRBV5-1 combines with J gene TRBJ2-1; maybe TRBD2 (5 bases). Trimming stripped 2 bases from V and 8 bases from J, with 17 bases between. The CDR3 runs to 15 residues. Germline CDR1 and CDR2: SGHRS and YFSETQ. The CDR3 is CASSFGGSPRDEQFF. The DNA for the CDR3 is TGCGCCAGCAGCTTCGGAGGATCCCCTAGGGATGAGCAGTTCTTC.